This T cell receptor (beta chain) comes out of a study of T cell repertoires in ileal Crohn's disease. Time point given: inflamed ileum from the surgical specimen. Measured with immunoSEQ multiplex PCR; TCRdb has only the in-frame clones, and not every one. The sample records 10,000 to 11,000 clones, 80% to 90% being singletons. Germline CDR1 and CDR2: SNHLY and FYNNEI. With 8 bases removed from V and 5 bases from J, the gap between germline ends came to 14 bases. The CDR3 has 13 amino acids. The TCR originated in an adult with Crohn's disease. V gene TRBV2 combines with J gene TRBJ2-3; D perhaps matches TRBD2 (6 bases). Sample: ileal tissue. CDR3 nucleotide sequence: TGTGCCAGCGGATGGAGGGTTAGAGATACGCAGTATTTT. Translated: CASGWRVRDTQYF.